This T cell receptor beta chain was sequenced during a study of read filtering for tumor transcriptome and immune sequencing (TCRdb year 2020). In the study overall: The cohort consisted of roughly 18 male and under 15 female patients, with a mean age of 65.9 years and an age range of about 40 to 90. By revised international staging, fewer than ten patients were R-ISS I, around 15 were R-ISS II and about seven were R-ISS III. After DNase treatment, whole-transcriptome libraries were prepared with the TruSeq RNA Access Library Prep Kit. Per sample, about 3.5 to 10.27 million TCR-region mapped reads were obtained with IR-seq, compared with only about 80 to 1,400 with RNA-seq. Using the same bone marrow samples, the study compared TCR repertoires obtained by targeted immune repertoire sequencing with those obtained by bulk whole-transcriptome sequencing. As a main aim, a read-filtering strategy for immune repertoire data was addressed, with the specific question being whether clonotypes supported by a single read should be removed. The paper's findings and limits, for the study overall: Compared with RNA-seq, IR-seq captured clonotypes at much greater depth and more reliably, and a smaller IR-seq throughput was enough to identify most of the shared clonotypes. The sorted CD138-negative fraction was a mixed bone marrow immune population, not purified T cells. When single-read clonotypes were removed, the proportions of shared clonotypes in IR-seq and RNA-seq correlated more strongly. In IR-seq, around 85% of clonotypes but approximately 4% of total reads were represented by single-read clonotypes, whereas in RNA-seq, roughly three quarters of clonotypes and 40% to 55% of reads were represented by single-read clonotypes.

The CDR3 holds 17 amino acids from the cysteine to the phenylalanine. Only the CDR3 region is kept as DNA, spanning 51 bases read in frame from base 1. Looking up the germline V gene yields CDR1 SGHRS and CDR2 YFSETQ. Trimming takes 3 bases from V and 5 bases from J, and the germline ends sit 24 bases apart. The Immunoverse kit was used to build TCR libraries from roughly 440 ng RNA, with molecular barcoded adaptors covering alpha/delta and beta/gamma chains. TCR library preparation was performed with the same RNA that was used for transcriptome sequencing. Sequencing of the TCR libraries was done on an Illumina HiSeq 4000 with 2 x 150 cycles. Per the source publication's procedure: TCR reads were aligned to human V, D, J and C references and assembled into CDR3 clonotypes with MiXCR, including quality filtering and error correction. The tcR package in R was used for analysis of clonotype counts and gene usage diversity. For inspection of raw mapping reads, RNA-seq reads were mapped by STAR aligner version 2.5.3a onto GRCh37 of the human genome. To test the effect of sequencing depth on detected clonotypes, IR-seq fastq files were randomly downsampled using Seqtk 1.3. TCRdb trimmed public reads at Q25 via fastp, called clones via MiXCR and kept in-frame beta chains. Each CDR3 protein gets just one entry, which takes the most common genes and DNA from the rows behind it. These V and J calls are TCRdb output, not the study's own analysis. The sample yields about 90,000 distinct CDR3 sequences; approximately 13% were counted once. About 16% of the sample is taken by the ten largest.

This clonotype has a handful of counts. The specificity of this receptor is unknown. A much larger clone lies a single base off, so this may be a read error. Bone marrow was sampled from every patient at the time of active disease. Ficoll-Hypaque density gradient centrifugation was used to isolate the bone marrow mononuclear cells. Myeloma plasma cells were removed and CD138-negative cells were obtained by negative selection following labeling with CD138 magnetic microbeads on a MACS separator. The purity of the isolated cells was checked by flow cytometry with CD138 antibodies on an Attune NxT. Total RNA was extracted with TRIzol reagent and quantified with a NanoDrop spectrophotometer. For each patient, paired RNA-seq and IR-seq were run on the CD138-negative bone marrow sample from that patient.

Recombination joined TRBV5-1 with TRBJ2-7; the D gene is perhaps TRBD1 or TRBD2, as each covers 5 bases. The specimen was a population of CD138-negative cells sorted from bone marrow. Interpreted using the paper, the cell subset or site label stands for: bone marrow mononuclear cells depleted of CD138+ plasma/myeloma cells by negative magnetic selection. This receptor was taken from a donor aged 40 or older with multiple myeloma. The DNA sequence is given as TGCGCCAGCAGCTCATCCCGGGGCAGGGCAGGGCCCCACGAGCAGTACTTC. It is translated as CASSSSRGRAGPHEQYF.